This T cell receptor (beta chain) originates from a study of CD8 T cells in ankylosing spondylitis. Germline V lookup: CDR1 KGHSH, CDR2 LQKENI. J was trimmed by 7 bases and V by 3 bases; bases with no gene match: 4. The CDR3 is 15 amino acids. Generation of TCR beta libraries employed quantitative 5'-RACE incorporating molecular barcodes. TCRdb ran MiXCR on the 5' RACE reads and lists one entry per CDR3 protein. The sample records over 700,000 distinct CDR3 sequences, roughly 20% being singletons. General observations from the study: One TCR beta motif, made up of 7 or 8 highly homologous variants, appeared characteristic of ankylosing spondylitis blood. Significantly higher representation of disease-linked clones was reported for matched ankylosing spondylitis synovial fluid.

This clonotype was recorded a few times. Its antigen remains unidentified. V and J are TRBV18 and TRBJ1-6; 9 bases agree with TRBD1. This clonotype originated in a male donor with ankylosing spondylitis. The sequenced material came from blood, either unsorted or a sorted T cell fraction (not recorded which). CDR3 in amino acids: CASSPGDRDNSPLHF. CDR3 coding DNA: TGTGCCAGCTCACCTGGGGACAGGGACAATTCACCCCTCCACTTT.